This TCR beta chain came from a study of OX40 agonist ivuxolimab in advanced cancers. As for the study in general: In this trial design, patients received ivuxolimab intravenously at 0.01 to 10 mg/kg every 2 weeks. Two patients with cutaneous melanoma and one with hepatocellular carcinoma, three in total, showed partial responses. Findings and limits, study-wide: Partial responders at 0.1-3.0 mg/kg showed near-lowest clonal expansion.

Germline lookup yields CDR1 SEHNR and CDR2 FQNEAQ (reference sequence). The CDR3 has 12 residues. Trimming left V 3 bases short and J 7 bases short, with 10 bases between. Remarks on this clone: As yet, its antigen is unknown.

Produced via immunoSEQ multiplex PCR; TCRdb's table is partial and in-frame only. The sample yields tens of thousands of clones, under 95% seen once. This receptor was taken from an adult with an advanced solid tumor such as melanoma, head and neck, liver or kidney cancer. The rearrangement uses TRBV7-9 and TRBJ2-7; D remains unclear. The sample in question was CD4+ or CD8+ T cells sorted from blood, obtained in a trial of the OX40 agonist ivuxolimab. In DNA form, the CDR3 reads TGTGCCAGCAGCTTGGTCCCTCGGGAGCAGTACTTC. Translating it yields CASSLVPREQYF.